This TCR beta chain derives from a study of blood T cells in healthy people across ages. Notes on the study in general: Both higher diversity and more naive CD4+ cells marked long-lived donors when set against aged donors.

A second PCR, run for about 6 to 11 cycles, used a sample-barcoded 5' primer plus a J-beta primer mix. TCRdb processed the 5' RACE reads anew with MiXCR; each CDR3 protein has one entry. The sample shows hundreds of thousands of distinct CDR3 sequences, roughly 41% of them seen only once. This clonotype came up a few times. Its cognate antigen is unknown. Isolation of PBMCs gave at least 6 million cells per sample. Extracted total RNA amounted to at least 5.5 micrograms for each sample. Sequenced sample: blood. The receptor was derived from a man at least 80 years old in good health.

The CDR3 protein is CASSDLGRGLGEQYF. CDR3 in DNA: TGCGCCAGCAGTGACCTTGGGAGGGGGCTAGGAGAGCAGTACTTC. This chain joins TRBV10-1 and TRBJ2-4; the D call may be TRBD1 or TRBD2 (7 bases each). Trimming cost V 3 bases and J 13 bases, with 22 bases left between them. The CDR3 runs to 15 residues. Germline V gene lookup returns CDR1 WNHNN and CDR2 SYGVQD (reference sequence).